The rows below give T cell receptor beta chains drawn from one sample of a study of blood T cell repertoires in COVID-19. The assay was immunoSEQ multiplex PCR, and TCRdb's table has in-frame clones only and misses some. This repertoire shows approximately 90,000 clones, about 83% found once; its top ten account for about 6%. Sequences were obtained from peripheral blood. The source of these receptors is an older man with COVID-19, enrolled during active disease. The CDR3 runs from the conserved cysteine through the conserved F or W. The D gene is left open where the match is weak. Some rows mark clone size as missing; the rest say once, few, many or name a class of expanded clone.

j_call	clone_size	d_call	v_call	cdr3_nt	cdr3_aa
TRBJ2-7	.	.	TRBV9	TGTGCCAGCAGCGGGGGGGACCTTTACGAGCAGTACTTC	CASSGGDLYEQYF
TRBJ1-1	.	.	TRBV2	TGTGCCAGCAGTGAACAACAGGGCCGGATTGGCTCTGAAGCTTTCTTT	CASSEQQGRIGSEAFF
TRBJ2-7	.	.	TRBV14	TGTGCCAGCAGCCCGTTCAGGGGTAACTACGAGCAGTACTTC	CASSPFRGNYEQYF
TRBJ1-4	.	.	TRBV15	TGTGCCACCCGGGATGGGGGCAGAGAAAAACTGTTTTTT	CATRDGGREKLFF
TRBJ1-1	.	TRBD1	TRBV2	TGTGCCAGCAGTTTAACAGGGGGGAACACTGAAGCTTTCTTT	CASSLTGGNTEAFF
TRBJ1-1	.	TRBD1	TRBV2	TGTGCCAGCAGTCCCCGAGTAGGGGGCCCCACTGAAGCTTTCTTT	CASSPRVGGPTEAFF
TRBJ1-3	.	TRBD1	TRBV15	TGTGCCACCAGCAGAGGGGGGACAGCTTTTTCTGGAAACACCATATATTTT	CATSRGGTAFSGNTIYF
TRBJ2-5	.	TRBD2	TRBV7-2	TGTGCCAGCAGCCAAGGCGGTTTAGCGGGGGGGGCCGAAGAGACCCAGTACTTC	CASSQGGLAGGAEETQYF
TRBJ2-1	.	.	TRBV5-6	TGTGCCAGCAGCTTCTCGGGGACCGCGGGGCGTGAGCAGTTCTTC	CASSFSGTAGREQFF
TRBJ2-7	.	.	TRBV6-5	TGTGCCAGCACAAACGACTTGAACTCCTACGAGCAGTACTTC	CASTNDLNSYEQYF
TRBJ2-1	.	TRBD2	TRBV3-1/TRBV3-2	TGTGCCAGCAGCCAATGGGGGCGGGGGGCCTACAATGAGCAGTTCTTC	CASSQWGRGAYNEQFF
TRBJ2-6	few	.	TRBV5-6	TGTGCCAGCAGCTTGAGAGAGGCCAACGTCCTGACTTTC	CASSLREANVLTF
TRBJ1-4	.	.	TRBV5-1	TGCGCCAGCAGCTTGTCCACAGGAACTAATGAAAAACTGTTTTTT	CASSLSTGTNEKLFF
TRBJ1-6	.	TRBD1	TRBV18	TGTGCCAGCTCCCACGGACAGGGGGTCGGTTCACCCCTCCACTTT	CASSHGQGVGSPLHF
TRBJ2-5	.	TRBD2	TRBV19	TGTGCCAGTAGTATAGTTCCTAGCGGGAGTTATGTGACCCAGTACTTC	CASSIVPSGSYVTQYF
TRBJ1-5	.	TRBD1	TRBV19	TGTGCCAGTAGTAGAGGACAGGGGTATGGTCAGCCCCAGCATTTT	CASSRGQGYGQPQHF
TRBJ2-1	many	.	TRBV5-1	TGCGCCAGCAGCTTGGGTACGGGGGATTTCGAGCAGTTCTTC	CASSLGTGDFEQFF
TRBJ2-3	once	.	TRBV12-3/TRBV12-4	TGTGCCAGCACCTCCGGCTGGGCAGGATCGCAGTATTTT	CASTSGWAGSQYF
TRBJ1-5	few	TRBD1	TRBV4-2	TGTGCCAGCAGCCAGGAGACAGGGGCGGTCAATCAGCCCCAGCATTTT	CASSQETGAVNQPQHF
TRBJ2-1	.	TRBD2	TRBV3-1/TRBV3-2	TGTGCCAGCAGCCAAGTGGGCAGCGGGAGGGCCGTAAATGAGCAGTTCTTC	CASSQVGSGRAVNEQFF